Each of the 17 T cell receptor beta chains below was sequenced from the same sample in a study of cytomegalovirus exposure and HLA in healthy donors. The PCR employed 60 Vbeta primers together with 13 Jbeta primers. Sequencing was performed with immunoSEQ multiplex PCR; in TCRdb, only in-frame clones are kept and a portion is missing. The table has about 140,000 clones, approximately 84% seen once; the top ten hold less than 2%. Material for sequencing was PBMCs. The source is a woman in her thirties or forties in good health and CMV-seronegative.

This clone was detected a few times. V is TRBV5-1 and J is TRBJ2-1; 7 bases agree with TRBD2. Looked up from germline, CDR1 is SGHRS and CDR2 is YFSETQ. V trimming: 0 bases; J trimming: 4 bases; junction bases outside the gene matches: 4. This CDR3 contains 15 residues. The DNA for the CDR3 is TGCGCCAGCAGCTTGGAGTTAGCGGGTTACAATGAGCAGTTCTTC. Translated: CASSLELAGYNEQFF.

This chain connects TRBV14 to TRBJ2-1; perhaps TRBD1 as D (6 bases). Germline CDR1 is SGHDN and CDR2 is FVKESK. The V end was cut by 3 bases, the J end by 4 bases, with 16 bases between. This CDR3 is 16 amino acids long. CDR3 residues: CASSQQGLRLYNEQFF. CDR3 in DNA: TGTGCCAGCAGCCAGCAGGGGTTAAGGTTGTACAATGAGCAGTTCTTC.

The chain employs TRBV19 and TRBJ2-2; 9 nucleotides line up with TRBD1. CDR1 is LNHDA and CDR2 is SQIVND in the germline V gene (reference sequence). This CDR3 has 14 amino acids. V trimming: 6 bases; J trimming: 6 bases; junction bases outside the gene matches: 5. CDR3 in DNA: TGTGCCAGTAGCCGTACAGGGGGCTCCGGGGAGCTGTTTTTT. Encoded protein: CASSRTGGSGELFF.

This clone was recorded a few times. The rearrangement links TRBV28 to TRBJ2-3; TRBD2 agrees at 7 bases. CDR1 is MDHEN and CDR2 is SYDVKM in the germline V gene. The CDR3 spans 16 residues. Trimming took 6 bases from V and 8 from J; bases not matched to a gene: 17. CDR3 bases: TGTGCCAGCAGCTCCGGGGGAGGAGCGGGGATTACTACGCAGTATTTT. Its translation: CASSSGGGAGITTQYF.

The J gene is TRBJ2-5, the V gene TRBV6-6, with 7 bases lining up with TRBD2. The CDR3 consists of 16 residues. J was trimmed by 3 bases and V by 6 bases; bases with no gene match: 13. Germline CDR1 MNHNY, CDR2 SVGAGI (reference sequence). CDR3 sequence reads: CASSLSPGLGEETQYF. As DNA, the CDR3 is TGTGCCAGCAGCTTATCGCCTGGACTAGGAGAAGAGACCCAGTACTTC.

The CDR3 loop is CASSPTTGGYEQYF. CDR3 DNA sequence: TGCGCCAGCAGCCCGACGACGGGAGGCTACGAGCAGTACTTC. The chain recombines TRBV4-3 with TRBJ2-7; 7 positions agree with TRBD2. The CDR3 totals 14 residues. The J segment lost 3 bases and the V segment lost 4 bases, leaving 6 bases of the junction unmatched. Germline lookup yields CDR1 LGHNA and CDR2 YSLEER.

This rearrangement joins TRBV7-2 to TRBJ1-1; TRBD1 might be the D (5 bases). CDR3 length: 13 amino acids. Between the trimmed V and J ends, which lost 5 bases and 1 base, there was a span of 8 bases. Per germline, CDR1 SGHTA and CDR2 FQGNSA. DNA of the CDR3: TGTGCCAGCAGCCAGGGTCGGAACACTGAAGCTTTCTTT. Its protein is CASSQGRNTEAFF.

The chain is built from TRBV11-3 and TRBJ1-5, with 8 bases lining up with TRBD1. The CDR3 has 14 amino acids. Per the germline V gene, CDR1 is SGHNT and CDR2 is YENEEA. Trimming at V came to 5 bases and at J to 4 bases, leaving 4 bases not matched to a gene. The DNA of the CDR3 is TGTGCCAGCAGCCTTAGGACAGGGAATCAGCCCCAGCATTTT. Protein: CASSLRTGNQPQHF.

This sequence joins TRBV27 and TRBJ2-7; D is undetermined. This CDR3 has 14 amino acids. V lost 3 bases, J lost 3 bases, and 12 bases lay in between. CDR1 is MNHEY and CDR2 is SMNVEV in the germline V gene (reference sequence). The CDR3: CASSFGSAFYEQYF. The CDR3 coding sequence is TGTGCCAGCAGTTTCGGCAGCGCCTTCTACGAGCAGTACTTC.

The V and J genes are TRBV7-6 and TRBJ2-7; 9 bases fit TRBD1. Germline assignment: CDR1 SGHVS and CDR2 FNYEAQ. Trimming removed 4 bases from V and 4 bases from J; junction bases left unmatched: 11. This CDR3 is built from 16 residues. CDR3 sequence (DNA): TGTGCCAGCAGCTCGCAAGCGGGACAGGGTGGATACGAGCAGTACTTC. Protein product: CASSSQAGQGGYEQYF.

This clone has a single count. The rearrangement joins TRBV5-1 to TRBJ1-4, with 11 nucleotides matching TRBD1. CDR1 and CDR2 (germline): SGHRS, YFSETQ. This CDR3 region has 15 residues. After removal of 3 bases from V and 8 bases from J, the junction contained 6 bases not matched to a gene. For the CDR3, the DNA is TGCGCCAGCAGCTGGACAGGGGGCAGAAAGGAAAAACTGTTTTTT. Translating it yields CASSWTGGRKEKLFF.

This chain links TRBV6-6 with TRBJ2-1; TRBD2 agrees at 9 bases. V dropped 6 bases and J dropped 2; count of bases not matched to a gene: 5. The length of the CDR3 is 15 residues. Germline assignment: CDR1 MNHNY and CDR2 SVGAGI (reference sequence). The CDR3 loop is CASRDSGRTYNEQFF. CDR3 in DNA: TGTGCCAGCAGAGACAGCGGGAGGACCTACAATGAGCAGTTCTTC.

The V and J genes are TRBV7-3 and TRBJ1-1; perhaps TRBD1 as D (5 bases). Germline CDR1 reads SGHTA; CDR2 reads FQGTGA. Trimming took 5 bases from V and 0 from J, leaving 13 bases between them. The CDR3 is 15 residues long. CDR3 region: CASSIVQTVNTEAFF. The CDR3 nucleotides are TGTGCCAGCAGCATAGTCCAGACAGTGAACACTGAAGCTTTCTTT.

This clone has a single count. This sequence joins TRBV7-6 and TRBJ2-1; 8 nucleotides align to TRBD2. The junction had 6 bases not matched to a gene; V was cut back by 3 bases and J by 5 bases. The CDR3 has 15 amino acids. Germline assignment: CDR1 SGHVS and CDR2 FNYEAQ. The CDR3 coding sequence is TGTGCCAGCAGCTTTACTAGCGGATCTAACAATGAGCAGTTCTTC. This encodes CASSFTSGSNNEQFF.

This clone was picked up one time. J is TRBJ2-7 and V is TRBV2; 10 positions match TRBD1. The germline gives CDR1 SNHLY, CDR2 FYNNEI. This CDR3 is 14 amino acids long. Trimming cost V 3 bases and J 7 bases; bases outside gene matches: 6. The CDR3, as DNA: TGTGCCAGCAGTGACAGACAGGGGGCTCGGGAGCAGTACTTC. Protein sequence: CASSDRQGAREQYF.

This clone was observed a handful of times. The chain uses TRBV6-5 and TRBJ1-4, with 8 positions matching TRBD1. This CDR3 has 14 amino acids. V was pared by 5 bases and J by 10 bases, with 9 bases of the junction left unmatched. CDR1 and CDR2 (germline): MNHEY, SVGAGI. The CDR3 loop reads CASSPPGQDLKLFF. The CDR3 nucleotides read TGTGCCAGCAGTCCCCCGGGACAGGACCTAAAACTGTTTTTT.

The chain is built from TRBV28 and TRBJ2-1, with D maybe TRBD2 (6 bases). The CDR3 sequence is 14 residues long. From germline, CDR1 is MDHEN and CDR2 SYDVKM. The ends were cut back, 2 bases at V and 9 bases at J, with 14 bases in the middle. CDR3 nucleotide sequence: TGTGCCAGCAGTTTAATGGCGGGAAATCTTGAGCAGTTCTTC. The encoded protein is CASSLMAGNLEQFF.